A selection of T cell receptor beta chains follows, all from one sample in a study of cytomegalovirus exposure and HLA in healthy donors. The repertoire was sequenced with immunoSEQ multiplex PCR; TCRdb's copy has only in-frame clones and lacks some. The top ten hold 4.2% of the sample, which has over 100,000 clones, 77% seen once. Material: PBMCs. These TCRs come from a male donor in good health and CMV-seropositive. CDR3s include the opening cysteine and the closing phenylalanine or tryptophan. The order of the fields is J gene, V gene, D gene, clone size, CDR3 DNA, CDR3 protein. D genes are given only for firm matches. Rows give clone size only sometimes, using once, few, many, or a class for an expanded clone.

j_call: TRBJ1-3; v_call: TRBV5-6; d_call: TRBD1; clone_size: NA; cdr3_nt: TGTGCCAGCAGCACAGGGGGCTCTGGAAACACCATATATTTT; cdr3_aa: CASSTGGSGNTIYF
j_call: TRBJ2-1; v_call: TRBV15; d_call: NA; clone_size: NA; cdr3_nt: TGTGCCACCAGCAGAGGGCGGGATTCGGAAGCCTACAATGAGCAGTTCTTC; cdr3_aa: CATSRGRDSEAYNEQFF
j_call: TRBJ2-7; v_call: TRBV7-9; d_call: TRBD2; clone_size: NA; cdr3_nt: TGTGCCAGCAGCCCCTCGACTAGCGGCTCCTACGAGCAGTACTTC; cdr3_aa: CASSPSTSGSYEQYF
j_call: TRBJ1-1; v_call: TRBV7-9; d_call: NA; clone_size: NA; cdr3_nt: TGTGCCAGCAGCTTAGCGGCGGGGGATGGCACTGAAGCTTTCTTT; cdr3_aa: CASSLAAGDGTEAFF
j_call: TRBJ1-5; v_call: TRBV6-6; d_call: TRBD1; clone_size: NA; cdr3_nt: TGTGCCAGCAGTTACACGACAGGGTTCAGCAATCAGCCCCAGCATTTT; cdr3_aa: CASSYTTGFSNQPQHF
j_call: TRBJ2-2; v_call: TRBV7-9; d_call: NA; clone_size: NA; cdr3_nt: TGTGCCAGCAGCGCGGGACGCCCCTTAACCGGGGAGCTGTTTTTT; cdr3_aa: CASSAGRPLTGELFF
j_call: TRBJ1-1; v_call: TRBV29-1; d_call: NA; clone_size: NA; cdr3_nt: TGCAGCGTGGTGGGGGCAAACACTGAAGCTTTCTTT; cdr3_aa: CSVVGANTEAFF
j_call: TRBJ2-7; v_call: TRBV18; d_call: TRBD2; clone_size: NA; cdr3_nt: TGTGCCAGCTCAACTAGCGGGTTTACCTACGAGCAGTACTTC; cdr3_aa: CASSTSGFTYEQYF
j_call: TRBJ2-7; v_call: TRBV6-1; d_call: TRBD1; clone_size: NA; cdr3_nt: TGTGCCAGCAGTGAAGGACAGGGGTCGTCCTACGAGCAGTACTTC; cdr3_aa: CASSEGQGSSYEQYF
j_call: TRBJ2-1; v_call: TRBV5-1; d_call: TRBD2; clone_size: NA; cdr3_nt: TGCGCCAGCAGCTTGAGGGCGGGAGAACGGGCTGAGCAGTTCTTC; cdr3_aa: CASSLRAGERAEQFF
j_call: TRBJ2-7; v_call: TRBV19; d_call: NA; clone_size: few; cdr3_nt: TGTGCCAGTACCCCTGGCGGGACCCCGTCCTACGAGCAGTACTTC; cdr3_aa: CASTPGGTPSYEQYF
j_call: TRBJ1-6; v_call: TRBV7-2; d_call: NA; clone_size: NA; cdr3_nt: TGTGCCAGCAGCTTAGCAGGACTGTATAATTCACCCCTCCACTTT; cdr3_aa: CASSLAGLYNSPLHF
j_call: TRBJ2-1; v_call: TRBV28; d_call: NA; clone_size: few; cdr3_nt: TGTGCCAGCAGTCCAATAGCTGGCTCCTACAATGAGCAGTTCTTC; cdr3_aa: CASSPIAGSYNEQFF
j_call: TRBJ1-1; v_call: TRBV5-1; d_call: TRBD1; clone_size: NA; cdr3_nt: TGCGCCAGCAGCCCCACGGGACAGGGAGGGAACACTGAAGCTTTCTTT; cdr3_aa: CASSPTGQGGNTEAFF
j_call: TRBJ2-5; v_call: TRBV5-1; d_call: TRBD1; clone_size: NA; cdr3_nt: TGCGCCAGCAGCCGGGACAGCCAAGAGACCCAGTACTTC; cdr3_aa: CASSRDSQETQYF
j_call: TRBJ1-2; v_call: TRBV5-4; d_call: TRBD1; clone_size: NA; cdr3_nt: TGTGCCAGCAGCTTGGACAGGGGTACAGAGGGCTACACCTTC; cdr3_aa: CASSLDRGTEGYTF
j_call: TRBJ2-7; v_call: TRBV29-1; d_call: NA; clone_size: NA; cdr3_nt: TGCAGCGCCCGAGGGCCTAGCAGCTCCTACGAGCAGTACTTC; cdr3_aa: CSARGPSSSYEQYF
j_call: TRBJ1-1; v_call: TRBV6-1; d_call: NA; clone_size: NA; cdr3_nt: TGTGCCAGCAGTGAAGTCGGACAGCCTTACACTGAAGCTTTCTTT; cdr3_aa: CASSEVGQPYTEAFF
j_call: TRBJ2-2; v_call: TRBV28; d_call: NA; clone_size: few; cdr3_nt: TGTGCCAGCAGCCCGATTACGAATCCGACGAGGGATGGCACCGGGGAGCTGTTTTTT; cdr3_aa: CASSPITNPTRDGTGELFF